This TCR beta chain is drawn from a study of read filtering for tumor transcriptome and immune sequencing. On the study more broadly: Mean patient age was roughly 61 years, range roughly 45 to 85; some 17 male, 12 to 15 female. After DNase treatment, RNA was made into whole-transcriptome libraries. Per sample, TCR-region reads ranged about 4 to 11 million by IR-seq, about 80 to 1,400 by RNA-seq.

Regarding the study as a whole: IR-seq captured clonotypes deeper and more reliably than RNA-seq.

From about 0.4 ug of RNA, a library with molecular barcoded alpha/delta and beta/gamma adaptors was made. Each CDR3 protein is one row after TCRdb ran MiXCR on the reads. Here the sample spans around 35,000 distinct CDR3 sequences, approximately 14% being singletons. In regard to this clonotype: Its antigen remains unidentified.

Sequenced input: a population of CD138-negative cells sorted from bone marrow. The receptor was derived from a donor at least 40 years old with multiple myeloma.

DNA for the CDR3: TGTGCCATCAGTGGGTCCTCAGGGGAGACCCAGTACTTC. It yields the protein CAISGSSGETQYF. The chain links TRBV10-3 to TRBJ2-5; D is perhaps TRBD1 (5 bases). CDR3 length equals 13 residues. The germline V gene encodes CDR1 ENHRY and CDR2 SYGVKD. The germline V and J ends were trimmed by 4 bases and 5 bases, with 11 bases remaining between them.